This T cell receptor beta chain derives from a study of PD-1 blockade in classical Hodgkin lymphoma. Study findings and constraints: Why the repertoires differ is still unclear, perhaps disease activity or prior therapy.

As to this clone: Its antigen remains unidentified.

This CDR3 has 17 amino acids. Germline CDR1 SGHKS, CDR2 YYEKEE (reference sequence). V was trimmed by 5 bases and J by 1 base, leaving 19 bases between them. Stated time point: newly diagnosed, previously untreated cHL patient sample. The study isolated CD8+ T cells from thawed PBMCs by magnetic negative selection. The authors used newly diagnosed, untreated classical Hodgkin lymphoma PBMCs as comparison. The assay was immunoSEQ multiplex PCR, and TCRdb's table has in-frame clones only and misses some. The table includes fewer than 13,000 clones, around 84% detected once. Sequencing input: CD8+ T cells from blood. This TCR was sampled from a human donor with classical Hodgkin lymphoma. The chain uses TRBV5-5 and TRBJ1-5; the D gene is possibly TRBD1 (6 bases). The CDR3 is CASSSPLGALSNQPQHF. CDR3 nucleotide sequence: TGTGCCAGCAGTTCACCTTTGGGGGCTCTGAGCAATCAGCCCCAGCATTTT. Full variable domain (remainder filled in from reference TRBV5-5 and TRBJ1-5): DAGVTQSPTHLIKTRGQQVTLRCSPISGHKSVSWYQQVLGQGPQFIFQYYEKEERGRGNFPDRFSARQFPNYSSELNVNALLLGDSALYLCASSSPLGALSNQPQHFGDGTRLSIL.